These 19 T cell receptor beta chains were sequenced from one sample in a study of blood T cell repertoires in COVID-19. Measured with immunoSEQ multiplex PCR; TCRdb has only the in-frame clones, and not every one. The data show 210,000 or so clones, approximately 84% seen once. Input material: peripheral blood. The source is a woman between 65 and 79 years old with active or convalescent COVID-19.

The genes are TRBV5-1 and TRBJ1-3; TRBD1 is a possible D gene (6 bases). The CDR3 runs 15 residues. Germline CDR1 SGHRS, CDR2 YFSETQ. With 3 bases removed from V and 4 bases from J, the gap between germline ends came to 14 bases. CDR3 nucleotides: TGCGCCAGCAGCTCGTCAGGGGTAGCAGGAAACACCATATATTTT. Its translation: CASSSSGVAGNTIYF.

This clone appeared a few times. J is TRBJ2-1 and V is TRBV10-1; 10 bases map to TRBD2. The CDR3 consists of 13 residues. J was trimmed by 7 bases and V by 5 bases; bases with no gene match: 2. Germline lookup yields CDR1 WNHNN and CDR2 SYGVQD (reference sequence). The CDR3 here is CASSQLAGNEQFF. DNA for the CDR3: TGCGCCAGCAGTCAACTAGCGGGAAATGAGCAGTTCTTC.

The V and J genes are TRBV7-9 and TRBJ1-1, with 9 bases aligning to TRBD1. This CDR3 comprises 14 residues. CDR1 and CDR2 from the germline V gene are SEHNR and FQNEAQ (reference sequence). The trim removed 3 bases at V and 4 bases at J, leaving 3 bases unmatched. The CDR3 sequence: CASSFRQGGTEAFF. The CDR3 DNA sequence: TGTGCCAGCAGCTTTCGACAGGGGGGCACTGAAGCTTTCTTT. Full variable domain (outside the CDR3, taken from reference TRBV7-9 and TRBJ1-1): DTGVSQNPRHKITKRGQNVTFRCDPISEHNRLYWYRQTLGQGPEFLTYFQNEAQLEKSRLLSDRFSAERPKGSFSTLEIQRTEQGDSAMYLCASSFRQGGTEAFFGQGTRLTVV.

V and J are TRBV28 and TRBJ2-1; the D gene is possibly TRBD1 (5 bases). The germline gives CDR1 MDHEN, CDR2 SYDVKM. The CDR3 spans 15 residues. The V end lost 2 bases, the J end lost 7 bases, and 15 bases lay between the germline ends. CDR3 sequence: CASSLAGPGSNEQFF. The CDR3 DNA follows: TGTGCCAGCAGTTTAGCCGGGCCAGGGTCAAATGAGCAGTTCTTC.

The chain has TRBV23-1 and TRBJ2-3, with 13 bases identical to TRBD2. TRBV23-1 is an ORF, with its function uncertain. CDR3 length: 17 residues. V lost 4 bases and J lost 6; bases outside the gene matches: 10. The CDR3 sequence: CASSPPGLAGVTDTQYF. CDR3 sequence (DNA): TGCGCCAGCAGTCCCCCAGGACTAGCGGGAGTAACGGATACGCAGTATTTT.

The rearrangement uses TRBV3-1 (or the pseudogene TRBV3-2) and TRBJ1-2; 7 bases fit TRBD1. Germline loops: CDR1 LGHDT, CDR2 YNNKEL (reference sequence). The CDR3 totals 15 residues. V was clipped by 1 base and J by 6 bases; unmatched bases: 8. The CDR3 reads CASSQGTDRADGYTF. The CDR3 DNA follows: TGTGCCAGCAGCCAAGGAACCGACAGGGCGGATGGCTACACCTTC.

CDR3 in amino acids: CASSLSLQGGNSPLHF. The CDR3 region has the DNA TGTGCCAGCAGCTTGTCCCTACAGGGGGGGAATTCACCCCTCCACTTT. The rearrangement joins TRBV5-5 to TRBJ1-6; 8 bases align to TRBD1. The CDR3 contains 16 residues. Germline assignment: CDR1 SGHKS and CDR2 YYEKEE (reference sequence). Unmatched junction bases numbered 7, after V lost 1 base and J lost 7 bases. Based on the CDR3 plus reference TRBV5-5 and TRBJ1-6, the full variable domain is DAGVTQSPTHLIKTRGQQVTLRCSPISGHKSVSWYQQVLGQGPQFIFQYYEKEERGRGNFPDRFSARQFPNYSSELNVNALLLGDSALYLCASSLSLQGGNSPLHFGNGTRLTVT.

The V call is TRBV5-5, the J call TRBJ2-1, with D possibly being TRBD1 (5 bases). V was clipped by 0 bases and J by 3 bases, with 10 bases between them. The CDR3 has 15 amino acids. Germline V CDR1 and CDR2: SGHKS, YYEKEE (reference sequence). The chain's CDR3 is CASSLARGSYNEQFF. In DNA, the CDR3 is TGTGCCAGCAGCTTGGCAAGGGGTAGCTACAATGAGCAGTTCTTC.

The rearrangement uses TRBV6-5 and TRBJ1-1; D is undetermined. This CDR3 spans 15 amino acids. The germline gives CDR1 MNHEY, CDR2 SVGAGI. Between the trimmed V and J ends, which lost 5 bases and 0 bases, there was a span of 13 bases. CDR3 coding DNA: TGTGCCAGCAGTCCCCCCGGGGTCATGAACACTGAAGCTTTCTTT. Its protein is CASSPPGVMNTEAFF.

The chain uses TRBV5-1 and TRBJ2-3; D perhaps matches TRBD2 (5 bases). Germline V lookup: CDR1 SGHRS, CDR2 YFSETQ. V lost 4 bases, J lost 5 bases, and 14 bases lay in between. The CDR3 consists of 14 residues. The CDR3 here is CASSEGSAGDTQYF. The CDR3 bases are TGCGCCAGCAGCGAGGGAAGCGCAGGAGATACGCAGTATTTT.

V gene TRBV6-1 combines with J gene TRBJ2-1; 8 positions agree with TRBD2. The germline V gene has CDR1 MNHNS and CDR2 SASEGT. There are 16 residues in the CDR3. Trimming cost V 1 base and J 2 bases; bases outside gene matches: 4. The CDR3 bases are TGTGCCAGCAGTGAAGTGCCGGGGGGGGCCTACAATGAGCAGTTCTTC. Encoded protein: CASSEVPGGAYNEQFF.

As concerns this clone: The junction differs from germline at one of its ends, possibly a read error. The J gene is TRBJ2-2, the V gene TRBV28; 8 nucleotides match TRBD2. The CDR3 spans 16 residues. The germline V gene has CDR1 MDHEN and CDR2 SYDVKM. CDR3 DNA sequence: TGTGCCCGCAGTTTCGGGGGGGCCGGGGGACCCGGGGAGCTGTTTTTT. Its protein product is CARSFGGAGGPGELFF.

The CDR3 region has the DNA TGCGCCAGCAGCTTGATCGACGGGATAGGGGAAAAACTGTTTTTT. It specifies CASSLIDGIGEKLFF. This rearrangement joins TRBV5-1 to TRBJ1-4; D gene ambiguous. Looked up from germline, CDR1 is SGHRS and CDR2 is YFSETQ. The CDR3 is 15 amino acids. Trimming cost V 1 base and J 8 bases, with 15 bases left between them.

The chain carries TRBV5-4 and TRBJ2-1; TRBD2 agrees at 9 bases. V was pared by 0 bases and J by 5 bases, with 6 bases of the junction left unmatched. Germline lookup yields CDR1 SGHNT and CDR2 YYREEE (reference sequence). This CDR3 is 16 amino acids long. The CDR3 DNA is TGTGCCAGCAGCTTGGATCCCGGGACTAGCAACAATGAGCAGTTCTTC. As protein: CASSLDPGTSNNEQFF.

The chain has TRBV19 and TRBJ1-1; 7 bases are shared with TRBD1. CDR3 length: 15 residues. J was trimmed by 7 bases and V by 5 bases; bases with no gene match: 13. Germline-derived CDR1 and CDR2 are LNHDA and SQIVND (reference sequence). The CDR3: CASSPGQTHSLEAFF. CDR3 in DNA: TGTGCCAGTAGTCCGGGACAGACACACTCCCTTGAAGCTTTCTTT.

CDR3 DNA sequence: TGTGCCAGCAGCCGCGGACAGGGTTCCTACGAGCAGTACTTC. This encodes CASSRGQGSYEQYF. The chain has TRBV3-1 (or the pseudogene TRBV3-2) and TRBJ2-7; TRBD1 matches 8 bases. Losses at the gene ends were 4 bases for V and 1 base for J; bases not matched to a gene: 3. The CDR3 loop spans 14 amino acids. Germline V gene lookup returns CDR1 LGHDT and CDR2 YNNKEL (reference sequence).

The chain links TRBV9 to TRBJ2-5; maybe TRBD1 (6 bases). Germline CDR1 and CDR2: SGDLS and YYNGEE. V lost 0 bases and J 7 bases, leaving 13 bases between the germline ends. This CDR3 spans 14 amino acids. The CDR3 sequence is CASSVVSLGGTQYF. For the CDR3, the DNA is TGTGCCAGCAGCGTAGTCTCCCTAGGGGGGACCCAGTACTTC. The variable domain in full, completed from reference TRBV9 and TRBJ2-5, reads DSGVTQTPKHLITATGQRVTLRCSPRSGDLSVYWYQQSLDQGLQFLIQYYNGEERAKGNILERFSAQQFPDLHSELNLSSLELGDSALYFCASSVVSLGGTQYFGPGTRLLVL.

This chain uses TRBV5-1 with TRBJ2-1; no reliable D call. The CDR3 runs to 12 residues. Germline V CDR1 and CDR2: SGHRS, YFSETQ. Trimming took 7 bases from V and 1 from J, leaving 6 bases between them. The CDR3 DNA reads TGCGCCAGCGGCCCTTCCTACAATGAGCAGTTCTTC. Amino acids: CASGPSYNEQFF.

The rearrangement joins TRBV7-3 to TRBJ1-2; no clear D gene. The germline gives CDR1 SGHTA, CDR2 FQGTGA. This CDR3 spans 14 amino acids. V was cut by 5 bases and J by 8 bases, with 18 bases left in between. CDR3 nucleotides: TGTGCCAGCAGCCCCCGAGGCGAACCGAGGGGCTACACCTTC. It yields the protein CASSPRGEPRGYTF.